This T cell receptor (beta chain) was retrieved from a study of cytomegalovirus exposure and HLA in healthy donors. The CDR3 has 14 residues. The V gene lost 2 bases and the J gene lost 4 bases, with 9 bases spanning the gap. Germline V CDR1 and CDR2: LGHNA, YSLEER. The assay was immunoSEQ multiplex PCR, and TCRdb's table has in-frame clones only and misses some. This table has about 200,000 clones, 80% to 90% appearing once. This receptor was obtained from a woman under 30 in good health and CMV-seronegative. This chain uses TRBV4-3 with TRBJ2-1; D gene ambiguous. Sequenced sample: PBMCs. The DNA of the CDR3 is TGCGCCAGCAGCCAAAGACGGGTTTACAATGAGCAGTTCTTC. As protein: CASSQRRVYNEQFF.